One and the same sample provided the 14 T cell receptor beta chains below, sequenced in a study of T cells in Graves' hyperthyroidism and ophthalmopathy. RNA transcripts were the template for amplifying TCR beta CDR3 regions. The HTBI primer set served for first-round RT-PCR of the TCR CDR3. TCRdb analysed the multiplex PCR reads with MiXCR anew, one entry per CDR3 protein. The sample has 300,000 to 450,000 distinct CDR3 sequences, just under 25% seen once. The sequenced sample was blood. These receptors all come from a man between 45 and 60 years old with Graves' hyperthyroidism.

This clonotype has just a few counts. The rearrangement uses TRBV11-2 and TRBJ2-5; D unclear. Germline V gene sequence: CDR1 SGHAT, CDR2 FQNNGV. Trimming left V 0 bases short and J 9 bases short, with 11 bases between. The CDR3 is 13 amino acids. The CDR3 loop is CASSLDLTTPQYF. The DNA of the CDR3 is TGTGCCAGCAGCTTAGATCTCACCACCCCCCAGTACTTC.

The sample holds many counts of this clonotype. This chain connects TRBV7-3 to TRBJ2-7; D possibly corresponds to TRBD2 (6 bases). Deletions cut 3 bases from V and 0 bases from J, with 12 bases between. The CDR3 runs 15 residues. The V gene's germline CDR1 is SGHTA and CDR2 FQGTGA. The CDR3 DNA is TGTGCCAGCAGCTTTTCAGCGGGCTCCTCCTACGAGCAGTACTTC. This sequence encodes CASSFSAGSSYEQYF.

In this sample, this clonotype turned up a few times. The chain combines TRBV16 with TRBJ1-2; TRBD1 aligns across 7 bases. Germline V gives CDR1 KGHSY, CDR2 FQNENV. The CDR3 has 14 residues. V dropped 3 bases and J dropped 4; count of bases not matched to a gene: 5. CDR3 bases: TGTGCCAGCAGCCAGACAGGGTTGGGCTATGGCTACACCTTC. Amino acid sequence: CASSQTGLGYGYTF.

This clonotype is a singleton in its sample. This chain connects TRBV12-3 or TRBV12-4 to TRBJ1-1, with D perhaps matching TRBD1 (5 bases). The CDR3 runs to 12 residues. CDR3 sequence reads: CAVGLGSTEAFF. CDR3 nucleotides: TGTGCTGTGGGGCTGGGGAGCACTGAAGCTTTCTTT.

This clonotype was seen ten or more times. This chain uses TRBV7-6 with TRBJ1-1; 8 bases match TRBD1. The CDR3 runs to 16 residues. Germline assignment: CDR1 SGHVS and CDR2 FNYEAQ. The V segment lost 5 bases and the J segment 0 bases; nucleotides outside the gene matches: 8. The CDR3 is CASSPTAGGLNTEAFF. The CDR3 DNA sequence: TGTGCCAGCAGCCCAACGGCAGGGGGCTTGAACACTGAAGCTTTCTTT.

This clonotype was picked up a small number of times. The chain combines TRBV3-1 with TRBJ2-3; maybe TRBD1 (5 bases). This CDR3 region has 16 residues. Looked up from germline, CDR1 is LGHDT and CDR2 is YNNKEL (reference sequence). Trimming took off 0 bases at V and 5 bases at J, with 15 bases between the two ends. For the CDR3, the DNA is TGTGCCAGCAGCCAAGAGGCGTCAGGGATGGAAGATACGCAGTATTTT. It is translated as CASSQEASGMEDTQYF.

This clonotype came up many times. The chain joins TRBV2 to TRBJ1-1, with D perhaps TRBD1 (5 bases). The CDR3 extends over 11 amino acids. From germline, CDR1 is SNHLY and CDR2 FYNNEI. The germline V and J ends were trimmed by 6 bases and 7 bases, with 9 bases remaining between them. CDR3 in amino acids: CASSVRDEAFF. In nucleotides, the CDR3 is TGTGCCAGCAGCGTCAGGGATGAAGCTTTCTTT. The full variable domain, with the rest looked up from reference TRBV2 and TRBJ1-1, is EPEVTQTPSHQVTQMGQEVILRCVPISNHLYFYWYRQILGQKVEFLVSFYNNEISEKSEIFDDQFSVERPDGSNFTLKIRSTKLEDSAMYFCASSVRDEAFFGQGTRLTVV.

This clonotype was recorded at least ten times. The chain employs TRBV12-3 or TRBV12-4 and TRBJ2-1; a weak D match, TRBD2 (5 bases). This CDR3 region has 13 residues. With 1 base removed from V and 6 bases from J, the gap between germline ends came to 7 bases. CDR3 region: CASSLVDSNEQFF. For the CDR3, the DNA is TGTGCCAGCAGTTTAGTGGACTCCAATGAGCAGTTCTTC.

V is TRBV9 and J is TRBJ2-7, with 8 bases identical to TRBD2. The V segment lost 0 bases and the J segment 1 base; nucleotides outside the gene matches: 3. The germline CDR1 and CDR2 sequences are SGDLS and YYNGEE. The CDR3 sequence is 15 residues long. CDR3 bases: TGTGCCAGCAGCGTAGAAAGCGGGGGATCCTACGAGCAGTACTTC. Its translation: CASSVESGGSYEQYF.

The chain links TRBV29-1 to TRBJ1-6, with 9 bases matching TRBD1. The CDR3 is made up of 13 amino acids. Germline trimming cut 6 bases from V and 8 bases from J; bases unmatched to any gene: 5. The germline CDR1 and CDR2 sequences are SQVTM and ANQGSEA. CDR3 loop: CSVGQGPDSPLHF. CDR3 DNA: TGCAGCGTCGGACAGGGGCCCGATTCACCCCTCCACTTT. Together with reference TRBV29-1 and TRBJ1-6, the CDR3 gives the full variable domain: SAVISQKPSRDICQRGTSLTIQCQVDSQVTMMFWYRQQPGQSLTLIATANQGSEATYESGFVIDKFPISRPNLTFSTLTVSNMSPEDSSIYLCSVGQGPDSPLHFGNGTRLTVT.

V gene TRBV5-1 combines with J gene TRBJ1-4, with 7 bases that match TRBD1. There are 14 residues in the CDR3. Per germline, CDR1 SGHRS and CDR2 YFSETQ. The junction had 7 bases not matched to a gene; V was cut back by 7 bases and J by 4 bases. CDR3 residues: CASSRQGDNEKLFF. CDR3 DNA sequence: TGCGCCAGCTCGAGACAGGGCGATAATGAAAAACTGTTTTTT.

This CDR3 is CASSGFWGETQYF. In DNA form, the CDR3 reads TGTGCCAGTAGTGGGTTCTGGGGAGAGACCCAGTACTTC. This chain joins TRBV19 and TRBJ2-5; D is unclear. CDR3 length equals 13 residues. CDR1 and CDR2 (germline): LNHDA, SQIVND (reference sequence). V was clipped by 5 bases and J by 4 bases, with 11 bases between them.

The V and J genes are TRBV9 and TRBJ2-5; 12 bases are a match to TRBD2. CDR1 is SGDLS and CDR2 is YYNGEE in the germline V gene. V lost 0 bases, J lost 2 bases, and 2 bases stayed unmatched. CDR3 length equals 16 residues. The CDR3 loop is CASSVELAGGQETQYF. As DNA, the CDR3 is TGTGCCAGCAGCGTAGAACTAGCGGGAGGACAAGAGACCCAGTACTTC.

This clonotype appeared a few times. J is TRBJ2-7 and V is TRBV11-2, with D possibly TRBD2 on 6 matching bases. V was trimmed by 2 bases and J by 1 base, leaving 12 bases between them. This CDR3 spans 15 amino acids. Germline V lookup: CDR1 SGHAT, CDR2 FQNNGV. The CDR3 reads CASSLYGGLSYEQYF. The CDR3 DNA follows: TGTGCCAGCAGCTTATACGGAGGGCTTTCCTACGAGCAGTACTTC. Supplemented by reference TRBV11-2 and TRBJ2-7, the full variable domain reads EAGVAQSPRYKIIEKRQSVAFWCNPISGHATLYWYQQILGQGPKLLIQFQNNGVVDDSQLPKDRFSAERLKGVDSTLKIQPAKLEDSAVYLCASSLYGGLSYEQYFGPGTRLTVT.